Presented here are 29 T cell receptor beta chains from one specimen sequenced in a study of early T cells in non-severe SARS-CoV-2 infection. TCRdb analysed the 5' RACE reads with MiXCR anew, one entry per CDR3 protein. The sample contains about 76,000 distinct CDR3 sequences, approximately 10% of which appear only once. The sample was whole blood. The receptors come from an adult who was a healthcare worker with PCR-confirmed SARS-CoV-2 infection or an uninfected control (not recorded which).

This clonotype was counted many times. The rearrangement uses TRBV3-1 and TRBJ2-7, with D possibly matching TRBD1 (6 bases). Germline values: CDR1 LGHDT, CDR2 YNNKEL (reference sequence). The CDR3 runs 13 residues. Trimming removed 5 bases at V and 9 bases at J, with 17 bases between. The CDR3 DNA is TGTGCCAGCAGCTTGGGACACGGCCGTGTGCAGTACTTC. Protein sequence: CASSLGHGRVQYF.

The CDR3 region is CATAPSGELFF. The DNA of the CDR3 is TGTGCCACTGCGCCCTCCGGGGAGCTGTTTTTT. The chain combines TRBV7-9 with TRBJ2-2; D uncertain. The germline V gene has CDR1 SEHNR and CDR2 FQNEAQ (reference sequence). The CDR3 totals 11 residues. The germline V and J ends were trimmed by 10 bases and 6 bases, with 9 bases remaining between them. Drawing the rest from reference TRBV7-9 and TRBJ2-2, the complete variable domain is DTGVSQNPRHKITKRGQNVTFRCDPISEHNRLYWYRQTLGQGPEFLTYFQNEAQLEKSRLLSDRFSAERPKGSFSTLEIQRTEQGDSAMYLCATAPSGELFFGEGSRLTVL.

This clonotype is medium-sized within its sample. This chain uses TRBV7-9 with TRBJ2-3; the match to TRBD1 covers 8 bases. Trimming cost V 5 bases and J 4 bases; bases outside gene matches: 11. CDR3 length: 16 amino acids. The germline V gene encodes CDR1 SEHNR and CDR2 FQNEAQ (reference sequence). The CDR3 DNA reads as TGTGCCAGCAGCACGCGGACAGGGAAAGGGGCAGATACGCAGTATTTT. Its translation: CASSTRTGKGADTQYF.

J is TRBJ1-1 and V is TRBV12-5; 9 bases match TRBD1. The CDR3 consists of 18 residues. Germline V gene lookup returns CDR1 LGHNT and CDR2 FRNRAP. V lost 6 bases to trimming and J lost 1 base; unmatched junction nucleotides: 15. CDR3 sequence (DNA): TGTGCTAGTGGCTTGCCCTACGACAGGGGGGGATGGAACACTGAAGCTTTCTTT. It specifies CASGLPYDRGGWNTEAFF.

The V gene is TRBV29-1, the J gene TRBJ1-1, with D unresolved. V was cut by 3 bases and J by 1 base, with 6 bases left in between. The CDR3 has 12 amino acids. Germline assignment: CDR1 SQVTM and CDR2 ANQGSEA. This CDR3 reads CSVDESNTEAFF. CDR3 sequence (DNA): TGCAGCGTTGATGAATCGAACACTGAAGCTTTCTTT.

There are many counts of this clonotype. This rearrangement joins TRBV29-1 to TRBJ2-3, with D perhaps TRBD2 (5 bases). Germline CDR1 is SQVTM and CDR2 is ANQGSEA. CDR3 length: 13 residues. V was clipped by 6 bases and J by 2 bases, with 12 bases between them. DNA for the CDR3: TGCAGCGTAAGAACGGGGTACACAGATACGCAGTATTTT. Translated, it gives CSVRTGYTDTQYF.

J is TRBJ2-7 and V is TRBV2; no definite D call. The germline V gene encodes CDR1 SNHLY and CDR2 FYNNEI. Trimming removed 8 bases from V and 9 bases from J, with 17 bases in between. This CDR3 contains 12 residues. The CDR3 coding sequence is TGTGCCAGCTTGGTTATGGGGTCATCGCAGTACTTC. This encodes CASLVMGSSQYF.

This clonotype was found a few times. This chain joins TRBV5-4 and TRBJ2-2, with D perhaps matching TRBD2 (7 bases). The germline V gene encodes CDR1 SGHNT and CDR2 YYREEE (reference sequence). The CDR3 length is 17 residues. Trimming took off 4 bases at V and 7 bases at J, with 23 bases between the two ends. CDR3 sequence: CASSPGGPQASYGELFF. Here the CDR3 DNA reads TGTGCCAGCAGCCCCGGGGGGCCCCAGGCTAGTTACGGGGAGCTGTTTTTT.

There are a few counts of this clonotype. The chain links TRBV5-6 to TRBJ2-5; perhaps TRBD1 as D (6 bases). Trimming shortened V by 4 bases and J by 3 bases, and 22 bases separated the two germline ends. The CDR3 has 17 residues. The germline CDR1 and CDR2 sequences are SGHDT and YYEEEE. CDR3 sequence reads: CASSTEHRVEVKETQYF. CDR3 nucleotide sequence: TGTGCCAGCAGCACAGAACACAGGGTCGAGGTAAAAGAGACCCAGTACTTC.

This clonotype was recorded at least ten times. This chain connects TRBV27 to TRBJ2-5; 9 bases agree with TRBD1. This CDR3 has 14 residues. Per germline, CDR1 MNHEY and CDR2 SMNVEV (reference sequence). J lost 4 bases, V lost 3 bases, and 3 bases had no gene match. CDR3 protein: CASSFRTGAETQYF. The CDR3, as DNA: TGTGCCAGCAGTTTTCGGACAGGGGCAGAGACCCAGTACTTC.

This sequence joins TRBV7-2 and TRBJ2-1; TRBD2 agrees at 8 bases. The CDR3 is 13 amino acids. Germline CDR1 SGHTA, CDR2 FQGNSA. Trimming took 5 bases from V and 9 from J; bases not matched to a gene: 6. CDR3 DNA sequence: TGTGCCAGCAGCATCCGGGGGGGCGTTGAGCAGTTCTTC. Protein product: CASSIRGGVEQFF. Supplemented by reference TRBV7-2 and TRBJ2-1, the full variable domain reads GAGVSQSPSNKVTEKGKDVELRCDPISGHTALYWYRQSLGQGLEFLIYFQGNSAPDKSGLPSDRFSAERTGGSVSTLTIQRTQQEDSAVYLCASSIRGGVEQFFGPGTRLTVL.

The CDR3 nucleotides read TGTGCCAGTAGCCCAGCCCTTACTAACTATGGCTACACCTTC. The encoded protein is CASSPALTNYGYTF. V is TRBV19 and J is TRBJ1-2; D gene ambiguous. V lost 6 bases and J 0 bases, leaving 11 bases between the germline ends. Per the germline V gene, CDR1 is LNHDA and CDR2 is SQIVND (reference sequence). The CDR3 is made up of 14 amino acids.

In its sample, this clonotype was seen many times. CDR3 DNA sequence: TGTGCCAGCAGTTTAAGGACAGCTAACTATGGCTACACCTTC. Translated, it gives CASSLRTANYGYTF. This sequence joins TRBV6-2 or TRBV6-3 and TRBJ1-2; weak D call: TRBD1 (6 bases). The CDR3 extends over 14 amino acids. The V gene lost 4 bases and the J gene lost 0 bases, with 9 bases spanning the gap. Germline values: CDR1 MNHEY, CDR2 SVGEGT.

This clonotype was observed a few times. This chain links TRBV4-1 with TRBJ1-6, with 7 bases identical to TRBD1. The V gene end was trimmed by 2 bases and the J gene end by 9 bases; junction bases not matched to a gene: 10. The germline V gene encodes CDR1 MGHRA and CDR2 YSYEKL. The length of the CDR3 is 16 residues. CDR3 in DNA: TGCGCCAGCAGCCAACCGTTACGACAGGGCGGTTCACCCCTCCACTTT. It encodes CASSQPLRQGGSPLHF.

This clonotype was detected only a few times. The chain uses TRBV4-3 and TRBJ2-1, with 10 bases identical to TRBD2. Germline loops: CDR1 LGHNA, CDR2 YSLEER. The CDR3 extends over 18 amino acids. V lost 1 base to trimming and J lost 8 bases; unmatched junction nucleotides: 14. In nucleotides, the CDR3 is TGCGCCAGCAGCCAAGTCCCCCCCACTAGCGGGGTTTTCTATGAGCAGTTCTTC. As protein: CASSQVPPTSGVFYEQFF.

This rearrangement joins TRBV6-1 to TRBJ1-5, with 7 bases that match TRBD1. Trimming at V came to 3 bases and at J to 7 bases, leaving 15 bases not matched to a gene. Germline V lookup: CDR1 MNHNS, CDR2 SASEGT. This CDR3 comprises 17 residues. The CDR3 is CASSDNSVAQGRQPQHF. In nucleotides, the CDR3 is TGTGCCAGCAGTGATAACTCGGTGGCACAGGGGAGGCAGCCCCAGCATTTT.

This clonotype was observed at least ten times. The genes are TRBV19 and TRBJ1-5; D is perhaps TRBD1 (6 bases). The ends were cut back, 1 base at V and 5 bases at J, with 15 bases in the middle. From germline, CDR1 is LNHDA and CDR2 SQIVND (reference sequence). The CDR3 is made up of 16 amino acids. The CDR3 DNA follows: TGTGCCAGTAGTATAGGCGAGGGTCAGGGGTATCAGCCCCAGCATTTT. It encodes CASSIGEGQGYQPQHF.

The chain couples TRBV6-6 to TRBJ1-1; TRBD1 might be the D (5 bases). The CDR3 spans 14 residues. Germline assignment: CDR1 MNHNY and CDR2 SVGAGI (reference sequence). V was cut by 6 bases and J by 3 bases, with 14 bases left in between. DNA of the CDR3: TGTGCCAGCAGCCCTGAGGGGAGGTACACTGAAGCTTTCTTT. Translating gives CASSPEGRYTEAFF.

The gene calls are TRBV7-2 and TRBJ2-1, with 8 positions matching TRBD2. Germline values: CDR1 SGHTA, CDR2 FQGNSA. V dropped 5 bases and J dropped 4; count of bases not matched to a gene: 16. The CDR3 has 18 amino acids. In DNA, the CDR3 is TGTGCCAGCAGCCCCTACCCCCTCGCGGGGGGATCTTACAATGAGCAGTTCTTC. Translating gives CASSPYPLAGGSYNEQFF.

This clonotype came up many times. The V gene is TRBV7-6, the J gene TRBJ2-2; D is possibly TRBD1 or TRBD2 (5 bases each). CDR1 and CDR2 (germline): SGHVS, FNYEAQ. This CDR3 has 14 amino acids. V was clipped by 7 bases and J by 4 bases, with 13 bases between them. CDR3 nucleotides: TGTGCCAGCAACCAGGGAGCCCCCACCGGGGAGCTGTTTTTT. Translated, it gives CASNQGAPTGELFF.

The J gene is TRBJ1-1, the V gene TRBV30, with D possibly matching TRBD1 (5 bases). The length of the CDR3 is 15 residues. The V gene lost 2 bases and the J gene lost 10 bases, with 23 bases spanning the gap. From germline, CDR1 is GTSNPN and CDR2 SVGIG (reference sequence). CDR3 coding DNA: TGTGCCTGGAGTCTTACTTCCGGGCCCCTCGGGGCAGCTTTCTTT. The encoded protein is CAWSLTSGPLGAAFF.

In its sample, this clonotype was seen many times. V usage is TRBV12-3 or TRBV12-4 and J usage is TRBJ2-7; 11 bases map to TRBD1. J gave up 6 bases and V 7 bases, and 11 bases lay outside the gene matches. The CDR3 has 15 amino acids. CDR3 loop: CASNPSGTGGLEQYF. The CDR3 nucleotides are TGTGCCAGCAACCCAAGCGGGACAGGGGGACTCGAGCAGTACTTC.

This clonotype has a count of ten or more. The rearrangement uses TRBV3-1 and TRBJ2-1; weak D call: TRBD1 (6 bases). The CDR3 is made up of 15 amino acids. The ends were cut back, 4 bases at V and 5 bases at J, with 15 bases in the middle. Germline lookup yields CDR1 LGHDT and CDR2 YNNKEL (reference sequence). The CDR3 DNA reads as TGTGCCAGCAGCCTCCGACAGGCCACTAACAATGAGCAGTTCTTC. It is translated as CASSLRQATNNEQFF.

This clonotype was recorded a few times. V usage is TRBV6-6 and J usage is TRBJ1-4; a weak D match, TRBD1 (6 bases). Germline lookup yields CDR1 MNHNY and CDR2 SVGAGI (reference sequence). V was pared by 2 bases and J by 7 bases, with 14 bases between. This CDR3 has 15 amino acids. The chain's CDR3 is CASSYIAGAGEKLFF. The CDR3 DNA reads TGTGCCAGCAGTTACATAGCGGGGGCAGGTGAAAAACTGTTTTTT.

This clonotype came up many times. V usage is TRBV6-5 and J usage is TRBJ2-7, with D perhaps matching TRBD1 (6 bases). This CDR3 spans 14 amino acids. Deletions cut 2 bases from V and 7 bases from J, with 15 bases between. CDR1 and CDR2 from the germline V gene are MNHEY and SVGAGI. The CDR3 DNA is TGTGCCAGCAGTTACGAACACCAGGGGTGGGAGCAGTACTTC. Amino acids: CASSYEHQGWEQYF.

This clonotype has more than one count but fewer than ten. The V and J genes are TRBV29-1 and TRBJ2-1, with 14 bases matching TRBD2. The ends lost 3 bases at V and 1 base at J; junction bases unmatched: 5. The germline V gene encodes CDR1 SQVTM and CDR2 ANQGSEA. CDR3 length equals 17 residues. DNA for the CDR3: TGCAGCGTTGATATAGGGACTAGCGGGGGTTCCTACAATGAGCAGTTCTTC. It encodes CSVDIGTSGGSYNEQFF.

This clonotype was seen at least ten times. J is TRBJ2-3 and V is TRBV30; D gene unclear. Trimming took off 2 bases at V and 2 bases at J, with 8 bases between the two ends. Germline lookup yields CDR1 GTSNPN and CDR2 SVGIG (reference sequence). The CDR3 sequence is 13 residues long. CDR3 loop: CAWSLGSTDTQYF. CDR3 DNA: TGTGCCTGGAGTCTTGGGTCCACAGATACGCAGTATTTT.

The chain combines TRBV14 with TRBJ1-2, with 7 bases matching TRBD1. The CDR3 is made up of 13 amino acids. CDR1 is SGHDN, CDR2 FVKESK, per germline. V lost 6 bases to trimming and J lost 3 bases; unmatched junction nucleotides: 4. DNA of the CDR3: TGTGCCAGCAGTGAGGGGGCAGACTATGGCTACACCTTC. This codes for CASSEGADYGYTF.

Only a few counts were recorded for this clonotype. The V call is TRBV27, the J call TRBJ1-2, with D possibly matching TRBD1 (6 bases). Per the germline V gene, CDR1 is MNHEY and CDR2 is SMNVEV (reference sequence). The CDR3 has 13 amino acids. V lost 2 bases to trimming and J lost 2 bases, with 6 bases between them. CDR3 amino acids: CASSLQGNYGYTF. CDR3 nucleotides: TGTGCCAGCAGTTTACAGGGGAACTATGGCTACACCTTC.